This T cell receptor (beta chain) was identified during a study of blood T cell repertoires in COVID-19. On the study more broadly: Whether acute or convalescent, the COVID-19 samples came from the United States, Italy and Spain.

The method was immunoSEQ multiplex PCR; TCRdb's version includes in-frame clones alone and lacks a portion of them. The table has fewer than 200,000 clones, around 76% seen once. Germline CDR1 and CDR2: SNHLY and FYNNEI. V shed 4 bases, J shed 9 bases, and the junction held 11 bases outside the gene matches. CDR3 size: 15 residues. The receptor's source is a woman aged 60-70 years with COVID-19, enrolled during active disease. Material: peripheral blood. The chain links TRBV2 to TRBJ2-5; 10 nucleotides agree with TRBD2. The CDR3 sequence: CASSVDSGGMRPQYF. CDR3 DNA: TGTGCCAGCAGTGTGGATAGCGGGGGGATGAGACCCCAGTACTTC.